These T cell receptor beta chains were read from a single sample in a study of human T cells and chemical hapten exposure. Each CDR3 protein gets one entry after TCRdb re-called the RACE reads with MiXCR. The repertoire holds approximately 80,000 distinct CDR3 sequences, with around a tenth as singletons. The source was whole blood, collected in connection with sensitization to the hapten diphenylcyclopropenone (DPC). These receptor sequences come from a woman in her forties or fifties with alopecia areata. Some clones in this sample may be carry-over from other donors' samples. Both conserved end residues are part of each CDR3. The listing skips clone size in some rows; elsewhere it reads once, few, many or a size class.

v_gene	j_gene	abundance	CDR3aa
TRBV5-1	TRBJ2-5	.	CASSWTSGIQETQYF
TRBV5-1	TRBJ2-7	many	CASSLALDTRHEQYF
TRBV12-3/TRBV12-4	TRBJ1-1	few	CASSGPGGGSNTEAFF
TRBV28	TRBJ1-2	few	CASREGGRDGYTF
TRBV28	TRBJ2-1	many	CASSPASSYNEQFF
TRBV6-2/TRBV6-3	TRBJ2-7	few	CASRNTGTRISYEQYF
TRBV20-1	TRBJ2-7	few	CSAREDPYEQYF
TRBV2	TRBJ2-3	many	CASSEALSQYLTDTQYF
TRBV12-3/TRBV12-4	TRBJ1-6	many	CASRATGNLDSPLHF
TRBV7-9	TRBJ2-3	many	CASIRGSTDTQYF
TRBV29-1	TRBJ1-3	.	CSVRQGKAGNTIYF
TRBV9	TRBJ2-7	.	CASSPSVTTYEQYF
TRBV5-1	TRBJ2-7	many	CASSLRDGSSYEQYF
TRBV20-1	TRBJ2-7	.	CSAIRGQGALREQYF
TRBV7-3	TRBJ2-5	.	CASSLGDPEETQYF
TRBV3-1	TRBJ2-4	few	CASSQGGGGGIQYF
TRBV6-2/TRBV6-3	TRBJ2-4	few	CASSFGTTGSKNIQYF
TRBV28	TRBJ1-5	many	CASTRLLGDNQPQHF
TRBV29-1	TRBJ2-5	once	CGVSPRPEETQYF
TRBV6-6	TRBJ1-5	many	CASSPTGYQPQHF
TRBV7-2	TRBJ1-2	.	CASSFPGTYGYTF
TRBV29-1	TRBJ2-2	.	CSVETVGNTGELFF
TRBV2	TRBJ2-1	many	CASGSQYNEQFF
TRBV28	TRBJ2-7	many	CASSQTPGQGFSYEQYF
TRBV20-1	TRBJ1-6	many	CSARRQGVGYNSPLHF
TRBV19	TRBJ1-5	.	CASGRGQIYSNQPQHF
TRBV6-5	TRBJ2-7	.	CASSYSFVQGSEQYF
TRBV5-4	TRBJ2-2	few	CASSFGLAGATGELFF
TRBV28	TRBJ2-5	.	CASSQGGTPSAQYF
TRBV19	TRBJ2-6	.	CASSIGVSGANVLTF
TRBV5-1	TRBJ2-5	few	CASSRGQPGETQYF
TRBV6-2/TRBV6-3	TRBJ2-2	few	CASSYAFSGELFF
TRBV7-2	TRBJ1-6	.	CASSISNSPLHF
TRBV6-2/TRBV6-3	TRBJ1-2	many	CASSYTSTGQGRGYTF
TRBV28	TRBJ1-1	many	CASSDVLGGTEAFF
TRBV20-1	TRBJ2-3	medium-sized	CSARHLQGALTDTQYF
TRBV20-1	TRBJ2-7	few	CSAYGGNSYEQYF
TRBV7-6	TRBJ2-5	.	CASSLGAREETQYF
TRBV27	TRBJ1-5	.	CTSSLSRGDQPQHF
TRBV24-1	TRBJ2-3	many	CATSGAGATDTQYF
TRBV29-1	TRBJ2-4	many	CSVVLSGGYRKQYF
TRBV20-1	TRBJ2-7	many	CSARPGTTSYEQYF
TRBV9	TRBJ2-7	many	CASSPGAPAREQYF
TRBV29-1	TRBJ2-2	few	CSVSRTGGVTGELFF
TRBV6-5	TRBJ2-2	many	CASSYPSDGTNTGELFF
TRBV28	TRBJ1-1	.	CASLSPGVGTEAFF
TRBV6-5	TRBJ2-7	few	CASSPGRGEQYF
TRBV19	TRBJ1-5	many	CASSILGENQPQHF
TRBV5-1	TRBJ2-2	.	CASSLGRLTNTGELFF
TRBV3-1	TRBJ2-3	.	CASSQNLITDTQYF